This entry describes one T cell receptor beta chain. Its antigen is undetermined. PCR primers comprised 60 Vbeta and 13 Jbeta primers. The protocol was immunoSEQ multiplex PCR, while the TCRdb copy is restricted to in-frame clones and leaves out a portion. The sample has under 150,000 clones. This sample stems from a study of cytomegalovirus exposure and HLA in healthy donors. CDR3 length: 19 amino acids. The V gene end was trimmed by 6 bases and the J gene end by 0 bases; junction bases not matched to a gene: 16. The germline gives CDR1 LNHDA, CDR2 SQIVND (reference sequence). Study outcomes and limitations: A few CMV-associated chains were confirmed in vitro to be specific for CMV antigens. Because they were indistinguishable, some V segments, including TRBV6-2 and TRBV6-3, were excluded.

Source material: PBMCs. The J gene is TRBJ1-3, the V gene TRBV19; the match to TRBD1 covers 8 bases. This TCR derives from a woman between 40 and 50 years old in good health and CMV-seronegative. The DNA for the CDR3 is TGTGCCAGTAGGGACCGGGACAGGCTAAGTTGGGGCTCTGGAAACACCATATATTTT. Translated, it gives CASRDRDRLSWGSGNTIYF.